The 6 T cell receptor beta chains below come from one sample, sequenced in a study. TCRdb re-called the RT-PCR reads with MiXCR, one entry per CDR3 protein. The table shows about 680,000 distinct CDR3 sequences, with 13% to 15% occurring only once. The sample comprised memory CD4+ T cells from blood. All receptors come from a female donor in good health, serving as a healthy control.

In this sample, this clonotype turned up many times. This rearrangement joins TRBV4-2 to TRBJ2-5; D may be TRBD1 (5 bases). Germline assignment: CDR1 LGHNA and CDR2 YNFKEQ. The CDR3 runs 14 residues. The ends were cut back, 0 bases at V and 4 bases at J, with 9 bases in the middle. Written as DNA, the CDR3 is TGTGCCAGCAGCCAAGAGAGGCAGGGAGAGACCCAGTACTTC. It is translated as CASSQERQGETQYF.

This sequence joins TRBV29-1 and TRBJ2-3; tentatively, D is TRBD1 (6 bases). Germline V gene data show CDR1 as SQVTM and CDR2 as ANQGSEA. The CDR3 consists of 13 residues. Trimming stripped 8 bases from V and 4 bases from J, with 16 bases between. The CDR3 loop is CSTRTDLADTQYF. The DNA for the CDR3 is TGCAGCACAAGGACAGATTTAGCAGATACGCAGTATTTT.

The CDR3 protein is CASSQQGDRDSPLHF. CDR3 in DNA: TGCGCCAGCAGTCAACAGGGCGACAGGGATTCACCCCTCCACTTT. The chain has TRBV5-1 and TRBJ1-6, with 7 bases matching TRBD1. Germline lookup yields CDR1 SGHRS and CDR2 YFSETQ. The CDR3 runs to 15 residues. Trimming at V came to 5 bases and at J to 8 bases, leaving 10 bases not matched to a gene. Full variable domain (outside the CDR3, taken from reference TRBV5-1 and TRBJ1-6): KAGVTQTPRYLIKTRGQQVTLSCSPISGHRSVSWYQQTPGQGLQFLFEYFSETQRNKGNFPGRFSGRQFSNSRSEMNVSTLELGDSALYLCASSQQGDRDSPLHFGNGTRLTVT.

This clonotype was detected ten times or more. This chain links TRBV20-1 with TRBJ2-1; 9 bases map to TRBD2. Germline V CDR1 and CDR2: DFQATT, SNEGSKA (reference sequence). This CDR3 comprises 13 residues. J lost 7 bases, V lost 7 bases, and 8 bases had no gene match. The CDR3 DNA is TGCAGTGTCCGGACTAGCGAGAAGAATGAGCAGTTCTTC. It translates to CSVRTSEKNEQFF.

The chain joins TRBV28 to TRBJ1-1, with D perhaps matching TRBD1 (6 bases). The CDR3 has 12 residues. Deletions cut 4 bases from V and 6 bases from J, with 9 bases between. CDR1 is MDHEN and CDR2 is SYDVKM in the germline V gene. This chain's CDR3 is CASSSRQAEAFF. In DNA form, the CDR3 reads TGTGCCAGCAGTTCTCGACAGGCTGAAGCTTTCTTT.

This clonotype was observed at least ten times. The CDR3 DNA sequence: TGTGCCAGCTCCGGTGGATCCACTGAAGCTTTCTTT. The encoded protein is CASSGGSTEAFF. This chain links TRBV7-8 with TRBJ1-1; D unresolved. Trimming removed 8 bases at V and 4 bases at J, with 11 bases between. In germline, CDR1 is SGHVS, CDR2 FQNEAQ. CDR3 size: 12 residues.